The present T cell receptor beta chain was sequenced within a study of vaccination and CD4 T cells after COVID-19 (dated by TCRdb to 2022 to 2024). Regarding the research as a whole: Every convalescent patient had a positive nasal swab PCR test for SARS-CoV-2, with mild disease in roughly ten patients and severe disease in one. In the convalescent cohort there were six males and four females, among whom were two Hispanic individuals, seven Caucasians, two Asians and one multiracial person. Two doses of either the Pfizer-BioNTech BNT162b2 vaccine (n=8) or the Moderna mRNA-1273 vaccine (n=2) were administered to participants. Post-COVID blood samples from convalescent patients were collected a median of around 110 days after diagnosis, with a range of 35 to 161 days. Post-vaccine blood samples were obtained a median of roughly 75 days after the second vaccine dose, with a range of roughly 13 to 250 days. Overlapping spike peptide pools from SARS-CoV-2 and from the common cold coronaviruses HCoV-NL63, HCoV-OC43 and HCoV-229E were used as culture stimuli. As controls, cultures received a CEFX viral epitope pool (the positive control), an HIV-1 Nef peptide pool (the negative control), or no peptide at all. In over 8 COVID-19 convalescent patients and a handful of infection-naive healthy vaccine recipients, researchers compared the spike-specific CD4+ TCR repertoire from before mRNA vaccination with the repertoire from after.

Explained via the paper, the treatment or condition label denotes: approximately 10-day PBMC culture with coronavirus spike peptide pools or control peptides (ViraFEST assay). The ViraFEST assay, used in the study, expanded antigen-specific T cells with peptide pools and then identified the expanded clonotypes through TCR sequencing. The convalescent patients' positive SARS-CoV-2 PCR tests fell between March and December 2020, which was before the Alpha, Beta and Delta variants emerged in the United States. Each well held approximately 2 million PBMCs cultured in IMDM containing roughly 5% human AB serum and 9 to 10 IU/ml IL-2, with 8 to 10 ug/ml peptide pools added. Half of the culture medium was replaced with fresh IL-2-containing medium on days 3 and 7. After approximately 11 days of culture, CD4+ T cells were isolated by negative selection with the EasySep CD4+ T cell isolation kit. Ficoll-Paque Plus gradient centrifugation was used to isolate PBMCs from whole blood, and the isolated PBMCs were then either used fresh or cryopreserved at -140C. Each culture condition was generally run in triplicate wells.

This clonotype was seen more than once but under ten times. Its specific antigen is unknown. No qualities accompany the bases; no much larger clone lies one base away. The germline V gene supplies CDR1 MNHNS and CDR2 SASEGT. The CDR3 starts with the cysteine, ends with the phenylalanine, and has 15 residues. Solely the CDR3 DNA is kept, with 45 bases framed from the first base. V is trimmed back by 11 bases and J by 4 bases, and the junction contains 11 bases that no gene match accounts for. The paper as a whole reports these results and caveats: The number of convalescent patients in the study was relatively small, and the study did not examine early timepoints following natural infection. Of the vaccine-specific clones found in convalescent patients, nearly all (304 of 307) were mono-reactive for SARS-CoV-2 spike instead of being cross-reactive with common cold coronaviruses. In convalescent patients, a median about 90% of post-vaccine SARS-CoV-2-reactive clones were detected only after vaccination, and vaccine-specific priming was suggested by this finding. Although the median number of SARS-CoV-2-reactive clonotypes went up from 21 after infection to some 40 after vaccination, the increase was not significant.

Libraries were constructed by PCR. At the Johns Hopkins FTIC core, DNA from the cultured CD4+ T cells underwent TCR sequencing with the Oncomine TCR Beta short-read assay. Genomic DNA was extracted from the cultured CD4+ T cells with the QIAamp micro DNA kit. Oncomine TCR Beta libraries from cultured CD4+ T cells were pooled using unique dual indexes and sequenced on an Illumina iSeq 100. The original methods were these. Non-productive sequences were removed, and CDR3s not starting with C, not ending with F or W, or shorter than 7 amino acids were discarded. Antigen-specific clonotypes were identified using the MANAFEST web application through comparison of peptide-stimulated wells with reference and other culture wells. Positive clones required FDR below 0.05, an odds ratio above 5, and productive frequency above 0.1% in at least two of three replicate wells. Clonotypes that were significantly expanded in both SARS-CoV-2 spike wells and at least one common cold coronavirus spike condition were defined as cross-reactive. Levenshtein distances (stringdist) and unrooted phylogenetic trees (ape) in R version 3.6.1 were used to assess CDR3 homology. The public sequencing data were trimmed at Q25 with fastp and processed into clonotypes with MiXCR by TCRdb, which kept only in-frame beta chains. A single entry per CDR3 protein holds the most common genes and DNA from its merged rows. V and J calls and clone size were set by TCRdb, not the authors. The sample profile shows roughly 15,000 distinct CDR3 sequences; approximately 50% of them were found once. Around 15% of the sample rests with the top ten.

The sequence derives from a human donor who had recovered from COVID-19. The V gene is TRBV6-1 and the J gene is TRBJ2-1; the junction holds 10 bases that match TRBD2. Input material: CD4+ T cells from blood, cultured in vitro. The CDR3 protein sequence reads: CAGSLAGKDYNEQFF. The base sequence is TGTGCCGGATCACTAGCGGGGAAAGATTACAATGAGCAGTTCTTC.